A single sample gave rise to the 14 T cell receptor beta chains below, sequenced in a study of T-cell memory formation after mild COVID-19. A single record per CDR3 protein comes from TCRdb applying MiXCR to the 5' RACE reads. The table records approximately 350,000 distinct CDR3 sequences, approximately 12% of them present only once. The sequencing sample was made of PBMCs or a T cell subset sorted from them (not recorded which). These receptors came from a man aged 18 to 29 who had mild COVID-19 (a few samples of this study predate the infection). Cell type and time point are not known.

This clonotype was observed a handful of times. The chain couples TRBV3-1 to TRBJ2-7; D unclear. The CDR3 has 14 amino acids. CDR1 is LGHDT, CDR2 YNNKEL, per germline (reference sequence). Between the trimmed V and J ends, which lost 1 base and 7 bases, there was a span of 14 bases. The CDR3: CASSQASETREQYV. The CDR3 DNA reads TGTGCCAGCAGCCAAGCATCCGAGACCCGTGAGCAGTACGTC.

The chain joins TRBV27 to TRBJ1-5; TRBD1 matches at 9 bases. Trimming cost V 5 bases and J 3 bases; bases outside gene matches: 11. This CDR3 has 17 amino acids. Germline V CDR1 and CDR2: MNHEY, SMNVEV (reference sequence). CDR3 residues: CASSRTGAPNTNQPQHF. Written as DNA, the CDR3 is TGTGCCAGCAGTCGGACAGGGGCTCCCAACACCAATCAGCCCCAGCATTTT.

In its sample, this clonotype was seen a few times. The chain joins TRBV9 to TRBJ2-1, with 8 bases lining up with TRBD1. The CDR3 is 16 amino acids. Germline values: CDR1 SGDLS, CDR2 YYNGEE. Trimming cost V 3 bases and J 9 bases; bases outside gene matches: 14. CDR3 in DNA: TGTGCCAGCAGCGCCAAGATACAGGGGGATCTCGGTGAGCAGTTCTTC. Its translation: CASSAKIQGDLGEQFF.

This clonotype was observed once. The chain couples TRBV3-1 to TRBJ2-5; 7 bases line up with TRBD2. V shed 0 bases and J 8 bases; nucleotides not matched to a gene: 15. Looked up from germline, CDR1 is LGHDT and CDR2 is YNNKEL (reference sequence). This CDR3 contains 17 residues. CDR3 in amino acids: CASSQDPWGGVRATQYF. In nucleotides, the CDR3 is TGTGCCAGCAGCCAAGATCCCTGGGGGGGGGTACGAGCAACCCAGTACTTC.

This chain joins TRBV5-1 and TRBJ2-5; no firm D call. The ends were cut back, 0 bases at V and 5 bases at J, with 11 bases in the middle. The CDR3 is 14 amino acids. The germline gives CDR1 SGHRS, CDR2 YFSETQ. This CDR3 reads CASSLGAMGETQYF. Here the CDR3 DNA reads TGCGCCAGCAGCTTGGGGGCCATGGGGGAGACCCAGTACTTC.

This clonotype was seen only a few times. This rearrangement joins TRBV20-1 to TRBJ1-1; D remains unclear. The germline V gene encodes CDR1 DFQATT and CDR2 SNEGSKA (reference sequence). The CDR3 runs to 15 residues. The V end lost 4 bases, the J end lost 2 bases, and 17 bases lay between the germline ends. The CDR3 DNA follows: TGCAGTGCTACCAGCCTTCGACACTCAAACACTGAAGCTTTCTTT. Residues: CSATSLRHSNTEAFF.

The CDR3 sequence is CASGQGWETQYF. Written as DNA, the CDR3 is TGCGCCAGCGGACAGGGCTGGGAGACCCAGTACTTC. The chain uses TRBV5-1 and TRBJ2-5, with 8 bases lining up with TRBD1. The trim removed 7 bases at V and 5 bases at J, leaving 4 bases unmatched. This CDR3 region has 12 residues. Germline loops: CDR1 SGHRS, CDR2 YFSETQ.

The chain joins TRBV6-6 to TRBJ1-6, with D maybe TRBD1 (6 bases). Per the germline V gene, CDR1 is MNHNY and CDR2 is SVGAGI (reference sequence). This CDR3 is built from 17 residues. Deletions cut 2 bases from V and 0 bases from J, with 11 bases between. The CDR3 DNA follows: TGTGCCAGCAGTTACGGTGGGGGCGGCTCCTATAATTCACCCCTCCACTTT. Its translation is CASSYGGGGSYNSPLHF.

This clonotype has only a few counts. CDR3 sequence reads: CASGLGSLAGVRSYNEQFF. CDR3 nucleotide sequence: TGTGCCAGCGGGCTGGGGTCACTAGCGGGGGTCAGGTCCTACAATGAGCAGTTCTTC. The chain has TRBV9 and TRBJ2-1; 11 nucleotides agree with TRBD2. CDR3 size: 19 residues. Germline V CDR1 and CDR2: SGDLS, YYNGEE. J was trimmed by 1 base and V by 7 bases; bases with no gene match: 16.

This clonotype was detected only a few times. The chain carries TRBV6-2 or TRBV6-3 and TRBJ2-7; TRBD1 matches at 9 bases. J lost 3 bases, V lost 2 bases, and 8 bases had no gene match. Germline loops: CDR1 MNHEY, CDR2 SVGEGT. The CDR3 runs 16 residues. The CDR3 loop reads CASSYGPRTGVYEQYF. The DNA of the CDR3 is TGTGCCAGCAGTTACGGCCCGAGGACAGGGGTCTACGAGCAGTACTTC.

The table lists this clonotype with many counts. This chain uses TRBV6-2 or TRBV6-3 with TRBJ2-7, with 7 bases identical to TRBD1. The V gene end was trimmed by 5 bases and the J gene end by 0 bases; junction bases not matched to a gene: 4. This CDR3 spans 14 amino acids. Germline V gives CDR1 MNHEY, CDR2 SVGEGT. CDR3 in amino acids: CASSQGQSSYEQYF. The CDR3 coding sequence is TGTGCCAGCAGTCAGGGACAGAGCTCCTACGAGCAGTACTTC.

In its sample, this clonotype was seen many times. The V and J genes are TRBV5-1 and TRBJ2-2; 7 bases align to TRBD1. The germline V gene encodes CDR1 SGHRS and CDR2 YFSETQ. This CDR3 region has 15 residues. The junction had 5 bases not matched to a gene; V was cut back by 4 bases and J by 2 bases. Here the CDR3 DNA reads TGCGCCAGCAGCCCGGGACAGATAAACACCGGGGAGCTGTTTTTT. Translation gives CASSPGQINTGELFF. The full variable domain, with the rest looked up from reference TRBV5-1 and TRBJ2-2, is KAGVTQTPRYLIKTRGQQVTLSCSPISGHRSVSWYQQTPGQGLQFLFEYFSETQRNKGNFPGRFSGRQFSNSRSEMNVSTLELGDSALYLCASSPGQINTGELFFGEGSRLTVL.

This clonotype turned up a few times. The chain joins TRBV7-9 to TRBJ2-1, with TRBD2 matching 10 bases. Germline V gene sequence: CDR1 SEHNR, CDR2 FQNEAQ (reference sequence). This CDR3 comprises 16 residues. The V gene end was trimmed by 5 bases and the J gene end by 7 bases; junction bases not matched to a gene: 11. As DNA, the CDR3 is TGTGCCAGCAGCGCGCCTACTAGCGGGGTTGGAAATGAGCAGTTCTTC. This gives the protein CASSAPTSGVGNEQFF.

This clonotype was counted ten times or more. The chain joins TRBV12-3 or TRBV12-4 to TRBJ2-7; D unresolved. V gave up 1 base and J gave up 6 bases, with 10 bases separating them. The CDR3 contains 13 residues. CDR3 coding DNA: TGTGCCAGCAGTTTAGATCGCGGACGCGAGCAGTACTTC. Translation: CASSLDRGREQYF.